The 11 T cell receptor beta chains given below trace back to one sample, sequenced in a study of T cells after yellow fever vaccination. MiXCR, applied by TCRdb to the 5' RACE reads, yields one record per CDR3 protein. The sample carries a few hundred thousand distinct CDR3 sequences, roughly 5.2% recorded once. The sequenced sample was CD4+ T cells sorted from PBMCs, obtained on the day of the yellow fever booster vaccination. The receptor source for this set is a young man who received the YFV17D yellow fever vaccine.

This clonotype appeared many times. J is TRBJ1-2 and V is TRBV6-1; the match to TRBD1 covers 8 bases. Unmatched junction bases numbered 7, after V lost 0 bases and J lost 4 bases. This CDR3 comprises 16 residues. The germline V gene encodes CDR1 MNHNS and CDR2 SASEGT. The CDR3 protein is CASSEAWTGRVYGYTF. The CDR3 DNA is TGTGCCAGCAGTGAAGCTTGGACAGGGCGGGTCTATGGCTACACCTTC.

This sequence joins TRBV14 and TRBJ2-7; perhaps TRBD2 as D (5 bases). V gave up 1 base and J gave up 3 bases, with 19 bases separating them. Germline CDR1 reads SGHDN; CDR2 reads FVKESK. The CDR3 contains 17 residues. CDR3 bases: TGTGCCAGCAGCCAAGTCTCTGCCAGCCGGACTTGCTACGAGCAGTACGTC. Protein: CASSQVSASRTCYEQYV.

V and J are TRBV5-1 and TRBJ1-2; D is unresolved. Trimming stripped 1 base from V and 6 bases from J, with 16 bases between. This CDR3 region has 15 residues. From germline, CDR1 is SGHRS and CDR2 YFSETQ. The CDR3 nucleotides read TGCGCCAGCAGCTTGTTGGTGGAACGATCCCATGGCTACACCTTC. It codes for CASSLLVERSHGYTF.

This clonotype was found a few times. This chain connects TRBV4-1 to TRBJ2-4, with D perhaps matching TRBD2 (5 bases). This CDR3 has 16 amino acids. The V gene's germline CDR1 is MGHRA and CDR2 YSYEKL. The germline V and J ends were trimmed by 3 bases and 0 bases, with 12 bases remaining between them. The CDR3 reads CASSQGDILAKNIQYF. As DNA, the CDR3 is TGCGCCAGCAGCCAGGGAGACATTCTAGCCAAAAACATTCAGTACTTC.

This clonotype was seen a few times. The chain joins TRBV11-3 to TRBJ1-5; maybe TRBD1 (6 bases). Per germline, CDR1 SGHNT and CDR2 YENEEA. The CDR3 has 14 residues. The V and J ends lost 3 bases and 3 bases respectively, with 9 bases between them. The chain's CDR3 is CASSLGAINQPQHF. CDR3 nucleotides: TGTGCCAGCAGCTTGGGGGCAATCAATCAGCCCCAGCATTTT. The variable domain in full, completed from reference TRBV11-3 and TRBJ1-5, reads EAGVVQSPRYKIIEKKQPVAFWCNPISGHNTLYWYLQNLGQGPELLIRYENEEAVDDSQLPKDRFSAERLKGVDSTLKIQPAELGDSAVYLCASSLGAINQPQHFGDGTRLSIL.

The chain links TRBV30 to TRBJ1-2; no firm D call. The CDR3 runs 13 residues. Germline-derived CDR1 and CDR2 are GTSNPN and SVGIG (reference sequence). V shed 3 bases and J shed 2 bases, with 10 bases lying between them. This chain's CDR3 is CAWRPQQNYGYTF. For the CDR3, the DNA is TGTGCCTGGAGACCCCAACAGAACTATGGCTACACCTTC.

This clonotype has at least ten counts. The chain uses TRBV6-6 and TRBJ2-3, with 10 bases matching TRBD2. This CDR3 is 18 amino acids long. The junction had 12 bases not matched to a gene; V was cut back by 6 bases and J by 0 bases. The V gene's germline CDR1 is MNHNY and CDR2 SVGAGI (reference sequence). The CDR3 DNA sequence: TGTGCCAGCAGCCTAGACATTACTAGCGGGACGAGCACAGATACGCAGTATTTT. Translated, it gives CASSLDITSGTSTDTQYF.

This clonotype was seen more than once but under ten times. This chain uses TRBV7-2 with TRBJ2-1; TRBD2 matches at 7 bases. CDR3 size: 15 residues. CDR1 and CDR2 from the germline V gene are SGHTA and FQGNSA. J was trimmed by 8 bases and V by 1 base; bases with no gene match: 8. CDR3 region: CASSLVGLRGDEQFF. The CDR3 nucleotides are TGTGCCAGCAGCTTAGTGGGCCTTCGGGGGGATGAGCAGTTCTTC.

This clonotype turned up a few times. The rearrangement joins TRBV20-1 to TRBJ2-1; possibly TRBD2 for D (5 bases). The V and J ends lost 0 bases and 8 bases respectively, with 14 bases between them. The germline CDR1 and CDR2 sequences are DFQATT and SNEGSKA (reference sequence). The length of the CDR3 is 14 residues. This CDR3 is CSARDGWAGDEQFF. CDR3 in DNA: TGCAGTGCTAGAGATGGGTGGGCCGGGGATGAGCAGTTCTTC.

In its sample, this clonotype was seen many times. The chain carries TRBV7-2 and TRBJ2-3; D ambiguous. V lost 5 bases and J 6 bases, leaving 15 bases between the germline ends. The germline V gene encodes CDR1 SGHTA and CDR2 FQGNSA. The CDR3 covers 14 residues. CDR3: CASSLGWPRDTQYF. The CDR3, as DNA: TGTGCCAGCAGCCTGGGGTGGCCTCGGGATACGCAGTATTTT.

This clonotype was observed at least ten times. The V and J genes are TRBV12-3 or TRBV12-4 and TRBJ1-5, with 7 positions matching TRBD1. V shed 5 bases, J shed 3 bases, and the junction held 4 bases outside the gene matches. This CDR3 is built from 14 residues. The CDR3 DNA follows: TGTGCCAGCAGTCTGGGACAGAACAATCAGCCCCAGCATTTT. Translation gives CASSLGQNNQPQHF.